The next 9 T cell receptor beta chains were all read from a single sample in a study of T cell changes during pregnancy in multiple sclerosis. The method was immunoSEQ multiplex PCR; TCRdb's version includes in-frame clones alone and lacks a portion of them. The sample has 90,000 to 130,000 clones; about 90% are singletons. This sample comprised peripheral blood, obtained in the third trimester of pregnancy. The origin of the receptors is a female donor with multiple sclerosis, enrolled in a pregnancy study.

V is TRBV29-1 and J is TRBJ2-5, with D tentatively TRBD1 (5 bases). The J call may be wrong; the DNA end is better matched by TRBJ2-7. The CDR3 has 12 residues. Germline V gene sequence: CDR1 SQVTM, CDR2 ANQGSEA. This CDR3 reads CSVVPGYDEQYF. CDR3 DNA sequence: TGCAGCGTTGTTCCAGGGTATGACGAGCAGTACTTC.

The genes are TRBV2 and TRBJ1-5; D remains unclear. V lost 3 bases and J 1 base, leaving 13 bases between the germline ends. Germline lookup yields CDR1 SNHLY and CDR2 FYNNEI. This CDR3 has 16 amino acids. CDR3 region: CASSEVPIGSNQPQHF. DNA for the CDR3: TGTGCCAGCAGTGAGGTTCCCATCGGGAGCAATCAGCCCCAGCATTTT.

This chain links TRBV27 with TRBJ1-2, with 11 nucleotides matching TRBD1. CDR1 and CDR2 from the germline V gene are MNHEY and SMNVEV (reference sequence). V was pared by 5 bases and J by 6 bases, with 8 bases of the junction left unmatched. CDR3 length: 15 amino acids. In DNA form, the CDR3 reads TGTGCCAGCAGTCCCTTTTGGGACAGGGGGAATGGCTACACCTTC. Amino acid sequence: CASSPFWDRGNGYTF.

This clone was recorded once. The J gene is TRBJ1-3, the V gene TRBV27; a possible D gene is TRBD1 (6 bases). The germline V gene has CDR1 MNHEY and CDR2 SMNVEV (reference sequence). CDR3 length equals 14 residues. V lost 2 bases and J lost 2, with 7 bases in between. This CDR3 is CASSLQGTGNTIYF. CDR3 DNA sequence: TGTGCCAGCAGTTTACAGGGGACTGGAAACACCATATATTTT.

The chain has TRBV19 and TRBJ2-1, with TRBD2 matching over 10 bases. From germline, CDR1 is LNHDA and CDR2 SQIVND (reference sequence). The length of the CDR3 is 14 residues. The trim removed 2 bases at V and 9 bases at J, leaving 4 bases unmatched. CDR3 region: CASSILAGAVEQFF. Written as DNA, the CDR3 is TGTGCCAGTAGTATACTAGCGGGAGCTGTTGAGCAGTTCTTC.

The chain has TRBV29-1 and TRBJ2-1, with 13 bases aligning to TRBD2. Germline V gene sequence: CDR1 SQVTM, CDR2 ANQGSEA. V lost 6 bases, J lost 6 bases, and 2 bases stayed unmatched. The CDR3 length is 13 residues. The CDR3 DNA is TGCAGCGTATGGACTAGCGGGGGCAATGAGCAGTTCTTC. Its translation: CSVWTSGGNEQFF.

The chain has TRBV29-1 and TRBJ1-1; 9 bases are shared with TRBD1. Germline V gene data show CDR1 as SQVTM and CDR2 as ANQGSEA. The J segment lost 4 bases and the V segment lost 5 bases, leaving 5 bases of the junction unmatched. The CDR3 has 13 residues. The CDR3 is CSVSRTGATEAFF. In nucleotides, the CDR3 is TGCAGCGTTTCTAGGACAGGGGCCACTGAAGCTTTCTTT.

CDR3 in amino acids: CAGWGPETGGEYEKLFF. CDR3 DNA: TGCGCCGGGTGGGGACCTGAGACAGGGGGCGAGTATGAAAAACTGTTTTTT. The chain uses TRBV10-2 and TRBJ1-4, with TRBD1 matching over 10 bases. Per the germline V gene, CDR1 is WSHSY and CDR2 is SAAADI. After removal of 11 bases from V and 6 bases from J, the junction contained 18 bases not matched to a gene. This CDR3 spans 17 amino acids.

The V and J genes are TRBV10-3 and TRBJ1-5; D unresolved. V dropped 0 bases and J dropped 4 bases, with 16 bases sitting between them. The CDR3 loop spans 17 amino acids. Germline lookup yields CDR1 ENHRY and CDR2 SYGVKD. CDR3 bases: TGTGCCATCAGTGAGTCGACCTCCGCAGGACTAAATCAGCCCCAGCATTTT. The encoded protein is CAISESTSAGLNQPQHF.